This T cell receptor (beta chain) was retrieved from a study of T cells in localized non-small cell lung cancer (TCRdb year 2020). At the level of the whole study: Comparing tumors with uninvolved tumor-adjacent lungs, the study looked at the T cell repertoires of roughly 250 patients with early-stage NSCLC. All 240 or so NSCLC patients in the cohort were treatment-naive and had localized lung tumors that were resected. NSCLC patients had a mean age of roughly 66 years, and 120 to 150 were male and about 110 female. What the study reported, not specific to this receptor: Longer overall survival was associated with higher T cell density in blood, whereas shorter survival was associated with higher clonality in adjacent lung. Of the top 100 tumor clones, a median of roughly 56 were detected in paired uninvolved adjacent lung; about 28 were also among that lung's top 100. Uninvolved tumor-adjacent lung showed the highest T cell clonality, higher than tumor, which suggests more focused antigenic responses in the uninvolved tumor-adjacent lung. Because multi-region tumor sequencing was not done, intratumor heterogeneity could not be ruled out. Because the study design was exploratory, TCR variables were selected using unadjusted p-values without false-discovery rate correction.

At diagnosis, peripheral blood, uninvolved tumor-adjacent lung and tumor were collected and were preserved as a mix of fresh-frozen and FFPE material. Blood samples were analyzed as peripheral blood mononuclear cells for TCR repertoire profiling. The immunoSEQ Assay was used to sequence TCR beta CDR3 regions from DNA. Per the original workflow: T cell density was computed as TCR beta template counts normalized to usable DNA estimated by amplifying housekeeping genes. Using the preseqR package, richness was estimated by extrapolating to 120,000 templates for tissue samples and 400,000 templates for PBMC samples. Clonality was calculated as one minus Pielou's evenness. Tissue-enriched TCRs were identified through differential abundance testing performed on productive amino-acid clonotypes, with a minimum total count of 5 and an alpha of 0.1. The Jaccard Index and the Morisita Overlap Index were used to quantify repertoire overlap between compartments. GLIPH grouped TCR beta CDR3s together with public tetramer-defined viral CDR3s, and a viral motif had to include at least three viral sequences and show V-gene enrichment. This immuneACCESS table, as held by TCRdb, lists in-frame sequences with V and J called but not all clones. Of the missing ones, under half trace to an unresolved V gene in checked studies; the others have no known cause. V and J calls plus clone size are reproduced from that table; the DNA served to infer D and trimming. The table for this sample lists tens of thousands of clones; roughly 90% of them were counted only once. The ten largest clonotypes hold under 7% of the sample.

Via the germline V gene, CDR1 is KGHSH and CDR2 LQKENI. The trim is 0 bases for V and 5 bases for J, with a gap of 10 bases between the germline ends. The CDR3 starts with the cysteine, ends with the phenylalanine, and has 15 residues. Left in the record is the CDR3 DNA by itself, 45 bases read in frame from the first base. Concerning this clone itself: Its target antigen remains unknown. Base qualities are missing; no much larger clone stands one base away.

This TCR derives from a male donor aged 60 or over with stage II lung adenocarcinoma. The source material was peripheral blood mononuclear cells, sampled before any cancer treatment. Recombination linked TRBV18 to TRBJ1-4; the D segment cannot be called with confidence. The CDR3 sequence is CASSPPVGYNEKLFF. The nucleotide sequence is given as TGTGCCAGCTCACCACCAGTGGGCTACAATGAAAAACTGTTTTTT.